Presented here are 27 T cell receptor beta chains from one specimen sequenced in a study of shared clonotypes between healthy human individuals. Naive CD8 cells, CD45RO-negative and positively selected for CCR7, excluded terminally differentiated effector memory CD45RA+ cells. Clones were read by immunoSEQ multiplex PCR, and TCRdb kept only the in-frame ones, dropping some. The sample consists of about 1.9 million clones, 90% to 95% of them appearing once. The sequenced sample consisted of naive CD8+ T cells from PBMCs. The source is a man aged 18 to 35 in good health. Some clones in this sample may be carry-over from other donors' samples.

The chain recombines TRBV21-1 with TRBJ2-2; the table gives TRBD1 as D, unverified against the DNA. TRBV21-1 is a pseudogene. CDR3 length: 19 residues. The CDR3 loop is CASSKIEVYRDKYTGELFF. CDR3 coding DNA: TGTGCCAGCAGCAAAATAGAGGTCTACCGGGACAAGTACACCGGGGAGCTGTTTTTT.

The CDR3 DNA sequence: TGCGCCAGCAGCCAAGATGCGCCTAGCGGTGCCTACGAGCAGTACTTC. The encoded protein is CASSQDAPSGAYEQYF. The rearrangement uses TRBV4-3 and TRBJ2-7; 7 bases align to TRBD2. CDR3 length: 16 amino acids. Losses at the gene ends were 0 bases for V and 2 bases for J; bases not matched to a gene: 7. Germline-derived CDR1 and CDR2 are LGHNA and YSLEER.

The chain combines TRBV5-4 with TRBJ2-6; D might be TRBD1 or TRBD2, each matching 5 bases. CDR3 length: 15 amino acids. Trimming removed 4 bases at V and 2 bases at J, with 10 bases between. CDR1 is SGHNT and CDR2 is YYREEE in the germline V gene (reference sequence). The CDR3 protein is CASSPEGPGANVLTF. CDR3 in DNA: TGTGCCAGCAGCCCTGAGGGACCTGGGGCCAACGTCCTGACTTTC.

V gene TRBV14 combines with J gene TRBJ1-1; D ambiguous. The CDR3 has 12 amino acids. V was pared by 0 bases and J by 6 bases, with 5 bases between. CDR1 and CDR2 (germline): SGHDN, FVKESK. This CDR3 is CASSQEGPEAFF. Written as DNA, the CDR3 is TGTGCCAGCAGCCAAGAAGGGCCTGAAGCTTTCTTT.

The chain couples TRBV6-1 to TRBJ2-7; 8 bases are a match to TRBD2. The CDR3 spans 15 residues. V gave up 4 bases and J gave up 0 bases; unmatched junction bases: 5. The germline V gene has CDR1 MNHNS and CDR2 SASEGT. The CDR3 is CASSVGAGASYEQYF. The CDR3 nucleotides are TGTGCCAGCAGTGTAGGAGCGGGGGCCTCCTACGAGCAGTACTTC.

This rearrangement joins TRBV7-9 to TRBJ2-2, with 10 bases fitting TRBD2. Germline lookup yields CDR1 SEHNR and CDR2 FQNEAQ (reference sequence). V lost 4 bases and J lost 5; bases outside the gene matches: 10. The CDR3 covers 17 residues. The CDR3 region is CASSSPPGLALTGELFF. The CDR3 nucleotides read TGTGCCAGCAGCTCACCCCCGGGACTAGCGTTAACCGGGGAGCTGTTTTTT.

This chain links TRBV4-1 with TRBJ1-2, with 9 nucleotides matching TRBD1. V lost 0 bases to trimming and J lost 4 bases; unmatched junction nucleotides: 6. Germline values: CDR1 MGHRA, CDR2 YSYEKL. There are 16 residues in the CDR3. The CDR3 loop is CASSQDSGDRAYGYTF. CDR3 nucleotide sequence: TGCGCCAGCAGCCAAGATTCGGGGGACAGGGCCTATGGCTACACCTTC.

This chain uses TRBV4-1 with TRBJ2-1; TRBD2 matches at 12 bases. This CDR3 comprises 16 residues. In germline, CDR1 is MGHRA, CDR2 YSYEKL. The V segment lost 0 bases and the J segment 7 bases; nucleotides outside the gene matches: 4. The CDR3 DNA reads as TGCGCCAGCAGCCAAGACCTAGCGGGAGGGCTGAATGAGCAGTTCTTC. Translating gives CASSQDLAGGLNEQFF.

The rearrangement links TRBV5-1 to TRBJ2-2; D uncertain. Per germline, CDR1 SGHRS and CDR2 YFSETQ. The CDR3 has 13 residues. V was trimmed by 5 bases and J by 8 bases, leaving 13 bases between them. The chain's CDR3 is CASRPPLGGELFF. CDR3 DNA: TGCGCCAGCAGACCTCCCCTGGGAGGGGAGCTGTTTTTT.

J is TRBJ2-2 and V is TRBV7-3; the match to TRBD2 covers 9 bases. The CDR3 contains 17 residues. J was trimmed by 4 bases and V by 5 bases; bases with no gene match: 11. Germline CDR1 reads SGHTA; CDR2 reads FQGTGA. CDR3 DNA sequence: TGTGCCAGCAGCACCTCCGGGACTAGCTTCGGCACCGGGGAGCTGTTTTTT. Encoded protein: CASSTSGTSFGTGELFF.

The chain carries TRBV5-6 and TRBJ2-1; D is unresolved. The germline V and J ends were trimmed by 0 bases and 8 bases, with 6 bases remaining between them. Germline V gives CDR1 SGHDT, CDR2 YYEEEE. The CDR3 consists of 12 residues. CDR3: CASSLEGDEQFF. CDR3 bases: TGTGCCAGCAGCTTGGAGGGCGATGAGCAGTTCTTC.

The rearrangement uses TRBV7-7 and TRBJ2-1, with TRBD2 identical over 13 bases. Germline V gene data show CDR1 as SSHAT and CDR2 as FNYEAQ (reference sequence). Trimming removed 5 bases from V and 7 bases from J; junction bases left unmatched: 14. The CDR3 runs 18 residues. For the CDR3, the DNA is TGTGCCAGCAGCCTTAAGCTTGGGGGGACTAGCGGGGAAAATGAGCAGTTCTTC. This gives the protein CASSLKLGGTSGENEQFF.

The chain joins TRBV4-2 to TRBJ2-7; D not resolved. CDR1 is LGHNA and CDR2 is YNFKEQ in the germline V gene. Trimming removed 0 bases from V and 5 bases from J, with 17 bases in between. The CDR3 totals 16 residues. Here the CDR3 reads CASSQEVELRLDEQYF. In DNA, the CDR3 is TGTGCCAGCAGCCAAGAGGTAGAGCTGCGTTTGGACGAGCAGTACTTC.

The chain has TRBV30 and TRBJ2-7, with D perhaps assigned TRBD1 or TRBD2 (6 bases each). This CDR3 contains 15 residues. The V gene lost 2 bases and the J gene lost 4 bases, with 18 bases spanning the gap. Per the germline V gene, CDR1 is GTSNPN and CDR2 is SVGIG (reference sequence). The CDR3 region has the DNA TGTGCCTGGAGTCATCTAGGGGGGTGGAAGTACGAGCAGTACTTC. This gives the protein CAWSHLGGWKYEQYF.

The V and J genes are TRBV6-6 and TRBJ2-3, with D perhaps matching TRBD1 (5 bases). CDR3 length: 15 amino acids. V was clipped by 3 bases and J by 3 bases, with 13 bases between them. Per germline, CDR1 MNHNY and CDR2 SVGAGI (reference sequence). In DNA form, the CDR3 reads TGTGCCAGCAGTTATACTCAAGGGGTGACAGATACGCAGTATTTT. Its translation is CASSYTQGVTDTQYF.

CDR3 region: CASSVGSRGFTGELFF. The CDR3 DNA reads TGTGCCAGCAGCGTAGGATCGCGGGGGTTCACCGGGGAGCTGTTTTTT. The V and J genes are TRBV9 and TRBJ2-2; 7 bases align to TRBD2. The germline gives CDR1 SGDLS, CDR2 YYNGEE. The CDR3 loop spans 16 amino acids. With 0 bases clipped from V and 4 bases from J, the junction kept 6 bases outside the gene matches.

The genes are TRBV2 and TRBJ2-7; no firm D call. Germline V gene data show CDR1 as SNHLY and CDR2 as FYNNEI. This CDR3 is 14 amino acids long. V dropped 5 bases and J dropped 2 bases, with 13 bases sitting between them. The CDR3 reads CASSPQDLAYEQYF. The CDR3 bases are TGTGCCAGCAGTCCCCAGGACCTAGCCTACGAGCAGTACTTC. Full variable domain (missing parts from reference TRBV2 and TRBJ2-7): EPEVTQTPSHQVTQMGQEVILRCVPISNHLYFYWYRQILGQKVEFLVSFYNNEISEKSEIFDDQFSVERPDGSNFTLKIRSTKLEDSAMYFCASSPQDLAYEQYFGPGTRLTVT.

The chain is built from TRBV7-2 and TRBJ2-2; D may correspond to TRBD1 or TRBD2 (5 bases each). The CDR3 extends over 13 amino acids. CDR1 is SGHTA, CDR2 FQGNSA, per germline. Trimming removed 9 bases at V and 10 bases at J, with 18 bases between. The CDR3 nucleotides read TGTGCCAGTCGTGGTAGCAGAGGGGAGGAGCTGTTTTTT. Amino acids: CASRGSRGEELFF.

V usage is TRBV2 and J usage is TRBJ1-2, with TRBD1 matching over 8 bases. The V segment lost 6 bases and the J segment 1 base; nucleotides outside the gene matches: 10. The CDR3 runs 16 residues. The V gene's germline CDR1 is SNHLY and CDR2 FYNNEI. CDR3 residues: CASRPSTGDINYGYTF. In DNA, the CDR3 is TGTGCCAGCAGACCTTCGACAGGGGATATTAACTATGGCTACACCTTC.

In the case of this clone: Other DNA sequences from this sample encode an identical CDR3 as well. The CDR3 is CASSLSLYTEAFF. The CDR3 bases are TGTGCCAGCAGTTTATCTCTTTACACTGAAGCTTTCTTT. V gene TRBV27 combines with J gene TRBJ1-1; D unclear. Germline V gene lookup returns CDR1 MNHEY and CDR2 SMNVEV (reference sequence). Trimming took off 0 bases at V and 3 bases at J, with 5 bases between the two ends. The CDR3 consists of 13 residues.

This rearrangement joins TRBV11-2 to TRBJ2-3; D is perhaps TRBD2 (6 bases). Germline V lookup: CDR1 SGHAT, CDR2 FQNNGV. The V end was cut by 1 base, the J end by 2 bases, with 10 bases between. This CDR3 contains 15 residues. CDR3 residues: CASSLGVADTDTQYF. The CDR3, as DNA: TGTGCCAGCAGCTTAGGGGTAGCGGACACAGATACGCAGTATTTT. Using reference TRBV11-2 and TRBJ2-3 for the parts outside the CDR3, the full variable domain is EAGVAQSPRYKIIEKRQSVAFWCNPISGHATLYWYQQILGQGPKLLIQFQNNGVVDDSQLPKDRFSAERLKGVDSTLKIQPAKLEDSAVYLCASSLGVADTDTQYFGPGTRLTVL.

The chain couples TRBV27 to TRBJ2-7; 8 nucleotides match TRBD1. The trim removed 6 bases at V and 2 bases at J, leaving 9 bases unmatched. CDR1 is MNHEY and CDR2 is SMNVEV in the germline V gene (reference sequence). The CDR3 is made up of 15 amino acids. CDR3 sequence reads: CASRARQGPTYEQYF. Written as DNA, the CDR3 is TGTGCCAGCAGAGCGAGACAGGGGCCGACCTACGAGCAGTACTTC.

The chain employs TRBV5-4 and TRBJ2-6, with D tentatively TRBD2 (7 bases). Germline V CDR1 and CDR2: SGHNT, YYREEE (reference sequence). CDR3 size: 19 residues. Between the trimmed V and J ends, which lost 3 bases and 3 bases, there was a span of 22 bases. The CDR3 protein is CASSSGLGGGFGGANVLTF. CDR3 in DNA: TGTGCCAGCAGCTCCGGGCTGGGAGGGGGTTTTGGTGGGGCCAACGTCCTGACTTTC. Together with reference TRBV5-4 and TRBJ2-6, the CDR3 gives the full variable domain: ETGVTQSPTHLIKTRGQQVTLRCSSQSGHNTVSWYQQALGQGPQFIFQYYREEENGRGNFPPRFSGLQFPNYSSELNVNALELDDSALYLCASSSGLGGGFGGANVLTFGAGSRLTVL.

The chain uses TRBV5-1 and TRBJ2-7; either TRBD1 or TRBD2 may fit D (6 bases each). This CDR3 comprises 14 residues. Trimming pared 0 bases from V and 5 bases from J, leaving 12 bases between. Per germline, CDR1 SGHRS and CDR2 YFSETQ. The CDR3 region is CASSLEGGPNEQYF. CDR3 DNA: TGCGCCAGCAGCTTGGAGGGGGGTCCCAACGAGCAGTACTTC.

J is TRBJ2-5 and V is TRBV7-2; D is possibly TRBD1 (6 bases). The CDR3 is 15 amino acids. V was clipped by 2 bases and J by 4 bases, with 14 bases between them. Germline V gene data show CDR1 as SGHTA and CDR2 as FQGNSA. The CDR3 DNA follows: TGTGCCAGCAGCTTACTAAAGACCAGGGGAGAGACCCAGTACTTC. Amino acids: CASSLLKTRGETQYF.

This clone was seen just once. This chain joins TRBV7-8 and TRBJ2-7, with 7 bases identical to TRBD2. This CDR3 contains 15 residues. Germline assignment: CDR1 SGHVS and CDR2 FQNEAQ. The J segment lost 2 bases and the V segment lost 5 bases, leaving 9 bases of the junction unmatched. The CDR3 sequence is CASSTRAGPTYEQYF. CDR3 DNA: TGTGCCAGCAGCACACGAGCGGGACCTACCTACGAGCAGTACTTC.

For this clone: At one boundary the junction diverges from the germline segment, which might be a read error. CDR3 DNA sequence: TGTGCCAGCAGCCCGGACAGGTTGTGGGATGGGCAATTC. Residues: CASSPDRLWDGQF. The chain carries TRBV7-2 and TRBJ2-7; the match to TRBD1 covers 7 bases. The germline CDR1 and CDR2 sequences are SGHTA and FQGNSA. There are 13 residues in the CDR3.